This is a list of T cell receptor beta chains from one sample in a study of cytomegalovirus exposure and HLA in healthy donors. Data came from immunoSEQ multiplex PCR; TCRdb stores just in-frame clones and leaves some out. The data contain around 130,000 clones, over 70% of them seen just once; the ten biggest clones take up about 1.5%. The sample comprised PBMCs. These receptors were collected from a woman under 30 in good health and CMV-seronegative. The CDR3 runs from the conserved cysteine through the conserved F or W. D genes are given only for firm matches. Not all rows give a size; the values are once, few, many and, for expanded clones, a class.

j_call clone_size v_call d_call cdr3_nt cdr3_aa
TRBJ2-5 NA TRBV18 TRBD1 TGTGCCAGCTCCCCACAGGGGGAACAAGAGACCCAGTACTTC CASSPQGEQETQYF
TRBJ2-2 NA TRBV9 NA TGTGCCAGCAGTGTGGGCCCCACCGGGGAGCTGTTTTTT CASSVGPTGELFF
TRBJ2-5 NA TRBV6-1 NA TGTGCCAGCGGGGGACTGAGTCAAGAGACCCAGTACTTC CASGGLSQETQYF
TRBJ2-7 NA TRBV27 TRBD2 TGTGCCAGCAGTTTATCGGGGCGGGGGGACGAGCAGTACTTC CASSLSGRGDEQYF
TRBJ2-1 NA TRBV12-5 NA TGTGCTAGTGGTCAGTACGACAATGAGCAGTTCTTC CASGQYDNEQFF
TRBJ2-7 NA TRBV11-2 NA TGTGCCAGCGCCCTTAACAGGGGAGGCTACGAGCAGTACTTC CASALNRGGYEQYF
TRBJ2-1 NA TRBV6-1 TRBD2 TGTGCCAGCAGTGTAGAGTGGCGCCTAGCGGGAGCCTCCCGGGAGTTCTTC CASSVEWRLAGASREFF
TRBJ1-5 NA TRBV5-6 NA TGTGCCAGCAGCCGGGGGGGGCCCAATCAGCCCCAGCATTTT CASSRGGPNQPQHF
TRBJ1-1 few TRBV27 TRBD1 TGTGCCAGCAGCCACCCGACAGGGGGCGGGAACACTGAAGCTTTCTTT CASSHPTGGGNTEAFF
TRBJ1-2 NA TRBV20-1 TRBD1 TGCAGTGTGGAGGGGGCGAATGGCTACACCTTC CSVEGANGYTF
TRBJ2-1 few TRBV11-2 TRBD2 TGTGCCAGCAGTCCCCGTATGGGGGAGGGGTCCTACAATGAGCAGTTCTTC CASSPRMGEGSYNEQFF
TRBJ2-3 NA TRBV4-1 NA TGCGCCAGCAGCCGTGACCTAGCGACCTACTCAGATACGCAGTATTTT CASSRDLATYSDTQYF
TRBJ2-1 NA TRBV4-2 TRBD2 TGTGCCAGCAGCCTAGCGGGAGCTCAGTACTACAATGAGCAGTTCTTC CASSLAGAQYYNEQFF
TRBJ2-1 NA TRBV27 NA TGTGCCAGCATTTTCTCCCCCCCTGGTCGTGGCAGCGCCTACAATGAGCAGTTCTTC CASIFSPPGRGSAYNEQFF
TRBJ1-1 NA TRBV2 NA TGTGCCAGCATTCGGGAGATGAACACTGAAGCTTTCTTT CASIREMNTEAFF
TRBJ2-5 NA TRBV12-5 NA TGTGCTAGTGGTTTGGTACAGGCGACAGGTGACGCGGAGACCCAGTACTTC CASGLVQATGDAETQYF
TRBJ1-2 NA TRBV6-4 NA TGTGCCAGCAGTGACTCGGCGGCTAGCTATGGCTACACCTTC CASSDSAASYGYTF
TRBJ2-7 NA TRBV18 NA TGTGCCAGCTCACCAGGAGTCTACGAGCAGTACTTC CASSPGVYEQYF
TRBJ2-1 few TRBV10-1 NA TGCGCCAGCAGTGAGCCCCGCTGTGGGCTTTCCTACAATGAGCAGTTCTTC CASSEPRCGLSYNEQFF
TRBJ1-1 NA TRBV7-8 NA TGTGCCAGCAGCTCTACTTCAGGGGCGAGGGCTGAAGCTTTCTTT CASSSTSGARAEAFF
TRBJ2-3 NA TRBV15 NA TGTGCCACCAGCAGAGCGCGCGGCACCACAGATACGCAGTATTTT CATSRARGTTDTQYF
TRBJ2-7 NA TRBV6-5 TRBD2 TGTGCCAGCAGTTACAACGGGAGGGCCAATTCGCAGTACTTC CASSYNGRANSQYF
TRBJ2-7 NA TRBV4-1 NA TGCGCCAGCAGCCCAGGGGATGGGCTCTTTGATTTTTACGAGCAGTACTTC CASSPGDGLFDFYEQYF
TRBJ2-7 NA TRBV5-4 NA TGTGCCAGCAGCTTTTACAGGGCCGAGCAGTACTTC CASSFYRAEQYF
TRBJ2-1 NA TRBV11-3 TRBD2 TGTGCCAGCAGCTCGGGACTAGCGGGATCCAATGAGCAGTTCTTC CASSSGLAGSNEQFF
TRBJ2-3 NA TRBV6-1 NA TGTGCCAGCAGTGACCTCTCAGGGATCACAGATACGCAGTATTTT CASSDLSGITDTQYF
TRBJ1-1 NA TRBV7-9 NA TGTGCCAGCAGCTTAGCGTATATGGCAGGGGAGAACACTGAAGCTTTCTTT CASSLAYMAGENTEAFF
TRBJ1-2 NA TRBV6-1 TRBD1 TGTGCCAGCAGGGACAGGGGGATTGACTATGGCTACACCTTC CASRDRGIDYGYTF
TRBJ2-7 NA TRBV2 NA TGTGCCAGCAGTGAATCCGGGACAACAGACTTC CASSESGTTDF
TRBJ2-1 NA TRBV7-9 NA TGTGCCAGCAGCTCTCCCGGGGTGGATGAGCAGTTCTTC CASSSPGVDEQFF
TRBJ2-1 NA TRBV30 TRBD2 TGTGCCTGGAGTAGGGGACTAGCGACTAATGAGCAGTTCTTC CAWSRGLATNEQFF
TRBJ1-1 NA TRBV29-1 NA TGCAGCGTTGAAGGAAGACTTGTGAACACTGAAGCTTTCTTT CSVEGRLVNTEAFF
TRBJ2-7 NA TRBV10-3 TRBD1 TGTGCCATCAGAGATTCGACAGGGGCACACGAGCAGTACTTC CAIRDSTGAHEQYF
TRBJ2-1 NA TRBV7-8 NA TGTGCCAGCAGCTTACTCTACAGCTCAAGCAATGAGCAGTTCTTC CASSLLYSSSNEQFF
TRBJ2-1 NA TRBV11-2 NA TGTGCCAGCACCTTGTCGAGGGGGGAGCAGTTCTTC CASTLSRGEQFF
TRBJ2-6 NA TRBV29-1 TRBD1 TGCAGCGTCTCGGGACAGAGCTCTGGGGCCAACGTCCTGACTTTC CSVSGQSSGANVLTF
TRBJ2-2 NA TRBV18 NA TGTGCCAGCTCAACAGGGAGGAACACCGGGGAGCTGTTTTTT CASSTGRNTGELFF
TRBJ1-2 NA TRBV6-1 NA TGTGCCAGCAGCGACCGGACAGCCCTAGGCTACACCTTC CASSDRTALGYTF
TRBJ2-1 once TRBV29-1 TRBD1 TGCGGCGTCGGACAGGGAACGAATGAGCAGTTCTTC CGVGQGTNEQFF
TRBJ2-7 NA TRBV6-4 TRBD2 TGTGCCAGCCCTAACGGGACTAGCGGACCTTACGAGCAGTACTTC CASPNGTSGPYEQYF
TRBJ1-5 NA TRBV19 TRBD1 TGTGCCAGTTGGGACAGGGAGGGCGATCAGCCCCAGCATTTT CASWDREGDQPQHF